This T cell receptor beta chain was identified in a study of human T cells and chemical hapten exposure. Whole-study results and caveats: Following DPC sensitization, TCRs present above 1 in 1000 frequency showed no change.

Original handling: From around 20,000 to 690,000 TCRs were found per sample, with a median of around 100,000. MiXCR, applied by TCRdb to the RACE reads, yields one record per CDR3 protein. These V and J calls rely on TCRdb rather than the paper's analysis. Altogether about 96,000 distinct CDR3 sequences are present, about 9.3% being singletons, with the ten largest covering approximately 2%. CDR3 length: 12 amino acids. The V gene end was trimmed by 6 bases and the J gene end by 7 bases; junction bases not matched to a gene: 5. As to this clonotype: What it binds is not known.

Time point noted: patch test 2, 6 weeks after DPC sensitization. Sample treatment: therapeutic diphenylcyclopropenone sensitization with weekly scalp DPC. Blood was collected ahead of every patch test applied. Every donor had alopecia and was 18 to 70 years old; all were suitable for DPC. This sequence was found in a woman in her thirties or forties with alopecia areata. Some clones in this sample may be carry-over from other donors' samples. The chain employs TRBV12-3 or TRBV12-4 and TRBJ1-1; 7 bases align to TRBD1. The specimen was whole blood, collected in connection with sensitization to the hapten diphenylcyclopropenone (DPC). The CDR3 bases are TGTGCCAGCAGACGTGGACAGGTTGAAGCTTTCTTT. Its protein product is CASRRGQVEAFF.